This is a list of T cell receptor beta chains from one sample in a study of regulatory T cells in long-lasting Graves disease. In TCRdb, the multiplex PCR reads were re-called with MiXCR into one record per CDR3 protein. The table shows about half a million distinct CDR3 sequences, with about 12% occurring only once. These data also featured in a second study, about T cells in Graves' hyperthyroidism and ophthalmopathy.

Specimen: peripheral blood mononuclear cells (PBMCs), collected at new diagnosis, from a patient treated with antithyroid drugs. Receptors originate from a woman in her 30s with Graves disease. CDR3s include the opening cysteine and the closing phenylalanine or tryptophan. A D gene is named only where the DNA matches it firmly. Clone sizes are given selectively: once, few, many, or a class where the clone is expanded.

many,TRBD2,TRBV11-3,TRBJ2-5,CASSSSVREGPQGWGTQYF,TGTGCCAGCAGCTCCAGCGTGCGGGAGGGCCCTCAGGGGTGGGGGACCCAGTACTTC
many,-,TRBV6-1,TRBJ1-1,CASSDGGKIEAFF,TGTGCCAGCAGTGACGGGGGGAAAATCGAAGCTTTCTTT
many,-,TRBV7-2,TRBJ2-2,CASSLRRQGGGELFF,TGTGCCAGCAGCTTAAGGAGGCAGGGAGGCGGGGAGCTGTTTTTT
few,-,TRBV7-9,TRBJ2-1,CASPALGSDEQFF,TGTGCCAGCCCAGCTTTGGGCTCCGATGAGCAGTTCTTC
many,-,TRBV12-3/TRBV12-4,TRBJ2-3,CASSPQTDTQYF,TGTGCCAGCAGTCCCCAGACAGATACGCAGTATTTT
many,-,TRBV7-9,TRBJ2-7,CASSSGTGEIYEQYF,TGTGCCAGCAGCTCTGGGACGGGAGAGATCTACGAGCAGTACTTC
many,TRBD2,TRBV7-8,TRBJ2-3,CASSFPLSGTSTDTQYF,TGTGCCAGCAGCTTCCCTCTTAGCGGGACTAGCACAGATACGCAGTATTTT
-,-,TRBV6-2/TRBV6-3,TRBJ2-5,CASMTHGGETQYF,TGTGCCAGCATGACTCACGGAGGGGAGACCCAGTACTTC
-,TRBD2,TRBV7-9,TRBJ2-4,CASSQGTSGKNIQYF,TGTGCCAGCAGCCAAGGGACTAGTGGGAAAAACATTCAGTACTTC
many,-,TRBV4-2,TRBJ2-7,CASSQVGNSYEQYF,TGTGCCAGCAGCCAAGTCGGGAACTCCTACGAGCAGTACTTC
many,TRBD2,TRBV28,TRBJ2-7,CASRPGTSPYEQYF,TGTGCCAGCAGGCCCGGGACTAGCCCTTACGAGCAGTACTTC
many,TRBD1,TRBV3-1,TRBJ2-2,CASSPIAGTGAGELFF,TGTGCCAGCAGCCCGATCGCCGGGACAGGGGCCGGGGAGCTGTTTTTT
many,-,TRBV27,TRBJ1-5,CASSFSKKGYQPQHF,TGTGCCAGCAGTTTCTCGAAAAAGGGTTATCAGCCCCAGCATTTT
many,TRBD1,TRBV7-9,TRBJ2-6,CASSLAGTGSAGANVLTF,TGTGCCAGCAGCTTAGCGGGGACAGGGTCTGCTGGGGCCAACGTCCTGACTTTC
few,-,TRBV7-9,TRBJ2-6,CASSLWGRQGRDSGANVLTF,TGTGCCAGCAGCTTATGGGGTCGGCAGGGGAGGGACTCTGGGGCCAACGTCCTGACTTTC
many,-,TRBV28,TRBJ1-1,CASSLWGEAFF,TGTGCCAGCAGTTTATGGGGGGAAGCTTTCTTT
-,TRBD2,TRBV6-1,TRBJ2-7,CASSVLAAPNEQYF,TGTGCCAGCAGTGTGCTAGCGGCCCCCAACGAGCAGTACTTC
-,-,TRBV29-1,TRBJ1-3,CSVVGLTGNTIYF,TGCAGCGTTGTCGGACTTACTGGAAACACCATATATTTT
-,TRBD2,TRBV28,TRBJ2-2,CASSSFSGIDTGELFF,TGTGCCAGCAGTTCCTTTAGCGGGATAGACACCGGGGAGCTGTTTTTT
-,TRBD1,TRBV5-8,TRBJ1-2,CASSSDRDRNYGYTF,TGTGCCAGCAGCAGCGACAGGGACCGAAACTATGGCTACACCTTC
many,-,TRBV28,TRBJ2-7,CASEAGPSYEQYF,TGTGCCAGCGAGGCAGGTCCGTCCTACGAGCAGTACTTC
-,TRBD2,TRBV20-1,TRBJ2-5,CSAELAGGNQETQYF,TGCAGTGCTGAGCTAGCGGGTGGGAATCAAGAGACCCAGTACTTC
many,TRBD1,TRBV7-9,TRBJ2-5,CASSQDRAYETQYF,TGTGCCAGCAGCCAGGACAGGGCATATGAGACCCAGTACTTC
few,-,TRBV29-1,TRBJ2-5,CSAQMGEETQYF,TGCAGCGCCCAGATGGGGGAAGAGACCCAGTACTTC